The TCR beta chain under discussion was sequenced for a study of early T cells in non-severe SARS-CoV-2 infection. This CDR3 region has 11 residues. The germline CDR1 and CDR2 sequences are SGDLS and YYNGEE. Between the trimmed V and J ends, which lost 2 bases and 4 bases, there was a span of 3 bases. The library protocol tagged individual cDNA molecules with unique molecular identifiers. TCRdb used MiXCR to reprocess the 5' RACE reads, holding one entry per CDR3 protein. Of tens of thousands of distinct CDR3 sequences in the sample, approximately 10% were seen once. This clonotype was counted ten times or more.

This clonotype was obtained from an adult who was a healthcare worker with PCR-confirmed SARS-CoV-2 infection or an uninfected control (not recorded which). The chain combines TRBV9 with TRBJ1-1; D is unclear. Sample: whole blood, taken at baseline. CDR3 nucleotide sequence: TGTGCCAGCAGCGTCTTCACTGAAGCTTTCTTT. Protein sequence: CASSVFTEAFF.